This entry lists 20 T cell receptor beta chains sequenced from one sample in a study of cytomegalovirus exposure and HLA in healthy donors. Primers for the PCR totalled 60 Vbeta and 13 Jbeta. Clones were sequenced by immunoSEQ multiplex PCR, and TCRdb holds only the in-frame ones, with some missing. In the table there are tens of thousands of clones, nearly 80% of which are singletons. Sequenced material: PBMCs. The receptors were sampled from a woman in her 40s in good health and CMV-seronegative.

This rearrangement joins TRBV5-1 to TRBJ2-1; 11 bases agree with TRBD2. V dropped 2 bases and J dropped 6; count of bases not matched to a gene: 4. This CDR3 is built from 15 residues. Germline CDR1 reads SGHRS; CDR2 reads YFSETQ. The CDR3 region is CASSLRLAGINEQFF. The DNA of the CDR3 is TGCGCCAGCAGCTTAAGACTAGCGGGAATCAATGAGCAGTTCTTC.

J is TRBJ2-1 and V is TRBV27, with a weak D call TRBD2 (6 bases). Per the germline V gene, CDR1 is MNHEY and CDR2 is SMNVEV (reference sequence). The CDR3 sequence is 16 residues long. Trimming removed 3 bases from V and 7 bases from J, with 19 bases in between. CDR3 residues: CASSFLGTGGFNEQFF. For the CDR3, the DNA is TGTGCCAGCAGTTTCCTCGGGACTGGGGGGTTTAATGAGCAGTTCTTC.

The table lists this clone with a few counts. This chain joins TRBV28 and TRBJ2-5, with D tentatively TRBD1 (6 bases). The J call may not be correct, given that the DNA end is closer to TRBJ2-7. Germline V lookup: CDR1 MDHEN, CDR2 SYDVKM. This CDR3 is built from 16 residues. CDR3 loop: CASSPQSGHPFYEQYF. The CDR3 DNA sequence: TGTGCCAGCAGTCCCCAGTCGGGACACCCGTTCTACGAGCAGTACTTC.

This clone was detected once. The rearrangement joins TRBV27 to TRBJ1-1; the D is unclear. Per the germline V gene, CDR1 is MNHEY and CDR2 is SMNVEV (reference sequence). V was cut by 0 bases and J by 3 bases, with 26 bases left in between. The length of the CDR3 is 20 residues. This CDR3 is CASSLSKRAAGNGRHTEAFF. The CDR3 coding sequence is TGTGCCAGCAGTTTATCGAAACGGGCGGCGGGGAACGGGCGACACACTGAAGCTTTCTTT.

In its sample, this clone was seen once. The J gene is TRBJ2-5, the V gene TRBV30, with D perhaps matching TRBD2 (6 bases). V was pared by 1 base and J by 4 bases, with 10 bases between. Germline V gene lookup returns CDR1 GTSNPN and CDR2 SVGIG (reference sequence). The CDR3 consists of 13 residues. CDR3 DNA: TGTGCCTGGAGTGGCGCGGGGCGAGAGACCCAGTACTTC. It specifies CAWSGAGRETQYF.

The chain employs TRBV18 and TRBJ1-2, with TRBD1 as a possible D gene (6 bases). This CDR3 contains 17 residues. V was trimmed by 3 bases and J by 1 base, leaving 18 bases between them. CDR1 and CDR2 from the germline V gene are KGHSH and LQKENI. CDR3 sequence reads: CASSPGQAFPSNYGYTF. The CDR3 coding sequence is TGTGCCAGCTCACCGGGACAAGCCTTTCCTAGTAACTATGGCTACACCTTC.

The chain uses TRBV11-2 and TRBJ2-5, with D unclear. This CDR3 is 14 amino acids long. Trimming removed 0 bases at V and 5 bases at J, with 10 bases between. CDR1 and CDR2 from the germline V gene are SGHAT and FQNNGV. The chain's CDR3 is CASSLEPRLETQYF. DNA for the CDR3: TGTGCCAGCAGCTTAGAACCCAGGTTGGAGACCCAGTACTTC.

The rearrangement joins TRBV4-1 to TRBJ2-3; D is perhaps TRBD1 (6 bases). V gave up 0 bases and J gave up 6 bases, with 16 bases separating them. This CDR3 contains 16 residues. Germline V gene lookup returns CDR1 MGHRA and CDR2 YSYEKL. CDR3 nucleotide sequence: TGCGCCAGCAGCCAAGATTCAGGGGCGTGGGGGGATACGCAGTATTTT. It translates to CASSQDSGAWGDTQYF.

The chain has TRBV29-1 and TRBJ2-5; D gene unclear. This CDR3 contains 14 residues. Per germline, CDR1 SQVTM and CDR2 ANQGSEA. V was trimmed by 5 bases and J by 3 bases, leaving 16 bases between them. The CDR3 loop reads CSVLLRILEETQYF. In DNA form, the CDR3 reads TGCAGCGTTTTGCTCAGGATTTTAGAAGAGACCCAGTACTTC. The whole variable domain, filled in from reference TRBV29-1 and TRBJ2-5, reads SAVISQKPSRDICQRGTSLTIQCQVDSQVTMMFWYRQQPGQSLTLIATANQGSEATYESGFVIDKFPISRPNLTFSTLTVSNMSPEDSSIYLCSVLLRILEETQYFGPGTRLLVL.

The chain couples TRBV28 to TRBJ2-1; no definite D call. V gave up 11 bases and J gave up 6 bases, with 11 bases separating them. Germline loops: CDR1 MDHEN, CDR2 SYDVKM. CDR3 length: 11 amino acids. The CDR3 spells CAGQRGNEQFF. CDR3 sequence (DNA): TGTGCCGGCCAGCGCGGCAATGAGCAGTTCTTC.

This chain joins TRBV6-5 and TRBJ1-1; a weak D match, TRBD1 (5 bases). The length of the CDR3 is 13 residues. Germline V gives CDR1 MNHEY, CDR2 SVGAGI. Trimming shortened V by 8 bases and J by 5 bases, and 15 bases separated the two germline ends. This CDR3 is CASRPRGMTEAFF. In nucleotides, the CDR3 is TGTGCCAGCCGGCCGCGGGGGATGACTGAAGCTTTCTTT.

About this clone itself: Its ends do not fully match the called genes, so a read error is possible. The genes are TRBV27 and TRBJ2-7, with TRBD2 identical over 9 bases. Germline CDR1 and CDR2: MNHEY and SMNVEV (reference sequence). This CDR3 is built from 16 residues. In DNA form, the CDR3 reads TGTGCCAGCAGCCGAGGCCTAGCGGGGAGCTCCTACGAGCAGCACTTC. It yields the protein CASSRGLAGSSYEQHF.

The J gene is TRBJ1-1, the V gene TRBV11-3; no clear D. The V and J ends lost 5 bases and 3 bases respectively, with 10 bases between them. Germline V lookup: CDR1 SGHNT, CDR2 YENEEA. The CDR3 runs 13 residues. CDR3 nucleotide sequence: TGTGCCAGCAGCCTAGGAGAGGACACTGAAGCTTTCTTT. It specifies CASSLGEDTEAFF.

This chain connects TRBV5-4 to TRBJ2-1, with TRBD2 matching over 11 bases. J gave up 7 bases and V 4 bases, and 10 bases lay outside the gene matches. The CDR3 is 16 amino acids. Germline loops: CDR1 SGHNT, CDR2 YYREEE (reference sequence). The CDR3 bases are TGTGCCAGCAGCGCCCGTTCCACTAGCGGGAGAAATGAGCAGTTCTTC. Its protein is CASSARSTSGRNEQFF.

The V gene is TRBV7-8, the J gene TRBJ1-4; no definite D call. The ends were cut back, 1 base at V and 1 base at J, with 7 bases in the middle. This CDR3 is 15 amino acids long. Germline V gives CDR1 SGHVS, CDR2 FQNEAQ. The CDR3 loop is CASSLDEQTNEKLFF. In nucleotides, the CDR3 is TGTGCCAGCAGCTTAGACGAGCAAACTAATGAAAAACTGTTTTTT. The full variable domain, with the rest looked up from reference TRBV7-8 and TRBJ1-4, is GAGVSQSPRYKVAKRGQDVALRCDPISGHVSLFWYQQALGQGPEFLTYFQNEAQLDKSGLPSDRFFAERPEGSVSTLKIQRTQQEDSAVYLCASSLDEQTNEKLFFGSGTQLSVL.

This sequence joins TRBV7-9 and TRBJ2-2; weak D call: TRBD1 (6 bases). The CDR3 totals 12 residues. V was cut by 1 base and J by 14 bases, with 11 bases left in between. Looked up from germline, CDR1 is SEHNR and CDR2 is FQNEAQ (reference sequence). CDR3 DNA: TGTGCCAGCAGCTTAGGCCGGACAGTCCTGTTTTTT. The encoded protein is CASSLGRTVLFF. Filled out from reference TRBV7-9 and TRBJ2-2, the complete variable domain reads DTGVSQNPRHKITKRGQNVTFRCDPISEHNRLYWYRQTLGQGPEFLTYFQNEAQLEKSRLLSDRFSAERPKGSFSTLEIQRTEQGDSAMYLCASSLGRTVLFFGEGSRLTVL.

This clone came up once. J is TRBJ1-5 and V is TRBV6-4; D is perhaps TRBD1 (6 bases). The CDR3 has 13 amino acids. Trimming took 5 bases from V and 3 from J, leaving 8 bases between them. Per the germline V gene, CDR1 is MRHNA and CDR2 is SNTAGT. The CDR3 coding sequence is TGTGCCAGCAGTCAGGGGATCAATCAGCCCCAGCATTTT. Translating it yields CASSQGINQPQHF.

This clone turned up a few times. The rearrangement uses TRBV5-1 and TRBJ1-1; D is undetermined. V was trimmed by 0 bases and J by 3 bases, leaving 6 bases between them. Per germline, CDR1 SGHRS and CDR2 YFSETQ. The CDR3 spans 13 residues. The CDR3 nucleotides are TGCGCCAGCAGCTTGGATGGAGACACTGAAGCTTTCTTT. Translating it yields CASSLDGDTEAFF.

The chain carries TRBV4-3 and TRBJ1-2; 7 positions agree with TRBD1. Per germline, CDR1 LGHNA and CDR2 YSLEER. Trimming removed 2 bases from V and 7 bases from J; junction bases left unmatched: 7. This CDR3 is 14 amino acids long. For the CDR3, the DNA is TGCGCCAGCAGCCAAATAGGGACAGTTGGTGGCTACACCTTC. This gives the protein CASSQIGTVGGYTF.

This chain uses TRBV7-6 with TRBJ1-6; D not resolved. This CDR3 region has 12 residues. CDR1 and CDR2 (germline): SGHVS, FNYEAQ. The V end lost 5 bases, the J end lost 9 bases, and 8 bases lay between the germline ends. The CDR3 bases are TGTGCCAGCAGCCCCCTAGGTTCACCCCTCCACTTT. Residues: CASSPLGSPLHF.